This entry lists 20 T cell receptor beta chains sequenced from one sample in a study of CD8+ T cells in alopecia areata. Once RNA had been extracted, it was reverse transcribed into cDNA to act as the sequencing template. TCRdb's copy holds only in-frame clones and misses some; the assay was immunoSEQ multiplex PCR. Observed are 20,000 or so clones, no singletons, with the top ten taking roughly 29%. The sorting of pooled cutaneous lymph node cells relied on CD4, CD8alpha, NKG2D, NKG2ACE and other markers. Sample: CD8+ T cells sorted from a lymph node. The receptors come from a C3H/HeJ mouse with alopecia areata. The strain is characterized by the MHC haplotype H2-k.

On this clone: Genes and germline come from the mouse. The CDR3 goes on 4 residues after the read ends, and that part is filled in from the germline J gene. This chain connects TRBV19 to TRBJ2-7; tentatively, D is TRBD1 (7 bases). This CDR3 has 14 amino acids. CDR1 FNHDT and CDR2 SITEND come from the germline V gene (reference sequence). The ends were cut back, 0 bases at V and 2 bases at J, with 9 bases in the middle. The covered CDR3 bases are TGTGCCAGCAGTATAGTCAGGGGGGCCTAT. It yields the protein CASSIVRGAY. The whole CDR3 sequence reads CASSIVRGAYEQYF.

A note on this clone: Gene names are the mouse ones. With the read ending 4 residues before the CDR3 end, the germline J gene is used to fill in that end. This rearrangement joins TRBV13-2 to TRBJ2-2, with unresolved D. Germline CDR1 and CDR2: NNHNN and SYGAGS (reference sequence). V shed 1 base and J shed 2 bases, with 9 bases lying between them. There are 15 residues in the CDR3. The CDR3 is CASGDWSPNTGQLYF. The DNA read from the CDR3 is TGTGCCAGCGGTGATTGGTCTCCGAACACCGGG.

This clone was detected only a few times. Gene names and germline refer to mouse. The read ends 4 residues shy of where the CDR3 ends; the end is completed using the germline J gene. The gene calls are TRBV1 and TRBJ2-1; 7 nucleotides align to TRBD1. CDR1 is NSQYPW and CDR2 is LRSPGD in the germline V gene (reference sequence). This CDR3 is 17 amino acids long. With V trimmed by 0 bases and J by 0 bases, 5 bases remained unmatched. The part of the CDR3 DNA that was read is TGCACCTGCAGTGCAGATCAGGGGGACATTAACTATGCT. Translating it yields CTCSADQGDINYA. The full CDR3 protein is CTCSADQGDINYAEQFF.

This clone was detected many times. Gene names are mouse gene names. The CDR3 extends 4 residues past the end of the read, so its final part is completed from the germline J gene. This sequence joins TRBV13-2 and TRBJ2-1; 8 bases fit TRBD1. Germline V CDR1 and CDR2: NNHNN, SYGAGS (reference sequence). The CDR3 has 14 amino acids. The CDR3 DNA, read in part, is TGTGCCAGCGGTGTCGACAGGGGCGACCCT. This encodes CASGVDRGDP. The CDR3 as a whole reads CASGVDRGDPEQFF.

This clone was detected a few times. Genes and germline are mouse. The CDR3 is cut off 4 residues early in the read; its end comes from the germline J gene. The chain uses TRBV19 and TRBJ2-4; perhaps TRBD1 as D (6 bases). The CDR3 length is 13 residues. Germline V gene data show CDR1 as FNHDT and CDR2 as SITEND (reference sequence). Deletions cut 3 bases from V and 1 base from J, with 6 bases between. The part of the CDR3 DNA that was read is TGTGCCAGCAGTAGACAGGGTCAAAAC. This encodes CASSRQGQN. The full CDR3 protein reads CASSRQGQNTLYF. The variable domain in full, with the rest retrieved from reference TRBV19 and TRBJ2-4, is GGIITQTPKFLIGQEGQKLTLKCQQNFNHDTMYWYRQDSGKGLRLIYYSITENDLQKGDLSEGYDASREKKSSFSLTVTSAQKNEMAVFLCASSRQGQNTLYFGAGTRLSVL.

Of note for this clone: Gene names and germline refer to mouse. The read ends 4 residues shy of where the CDR3 ends; the end is completed using the germline J gene. The chain carries TRBV1 and TRBJ2-5; 8 nucleotides match TRBD1. The ends lost 0 bases at V and 3 bases at J; junction bases unmatched: 5. The germline CDR1 and CDR2 sequences are NSQYPW and LRSPGD (reference sequence). The CDR3 spans 16 residues. CDR3 sequence: CTCSADFTGGQDTQYF. The covered CDR3 bases are TGCACCTGCAGTGCAGATTTCACAGGGGGACAAGAC.

This clone appeared many times. The germline and genes are mouse ones. The CDR3 extends 4 residues past the end of the read, so its final part is completed from the germline J gene. The chain has TRBV1 and TRBJ2-3; possibly TRBD1 for D (5 bases). Per the germline V gene, CDR1 is NSQYPW and CDR2 is LRSPGD (reference sequence). Trimming stripped 0 bases from V and 0 bases from J, with 10 bases between. The CDR3 sequence is 16 residues long. CDR3 DNA, as far as it was read: TGCACCTGCAGTGCAGAAGACAGCTCTAGTGCAGAA. It encodes CTCSAEDSSSAE. The full-length CDR3 reads as CTCSAEDSSSAETLYF. The full variable domain, rest sourced from reference TRBV1 and TRBJ2-3, is VTLLEQNPRWRLVPRGQAVNLRCILKNSQYPWMSWYQQDLQKQLQWLFTLRSPGDKEVKSLPGADYLATRVTDTELRLQVANMSQGRTLYCTCSAEDSSSAETLYFGSGTRLTVL.

This clone was observed a few times. Gene names are the mouse ones. The missing CDR3 end, 4 residues past where the read stops, is filled in from the germline J gene. The chain recombines TRBV1 with TRBJ2-5; a weak D match, TRBD1 (6 bases). The CDR3 runs to 14 residues. Germline values: CDR1 NSQYPW, CDR2 LRSPGD (reference sequence). CDR3 DNA, as far as it was read: TGCACCTGCAGTGCAGATACAGGGTCAGAC. It specifies CTCSADTGSD. The full CDR3 protein reads CTCSADTGSDTQYF.

This clone was found a few times. Genes here carry mouse names. Read data end 4 residues before the CDR3 end; the end is taken from the germline J gene. The chain carries TRBV16 and TRBJ2-1, with a tentative D call TRBD1 (6 bases). CDR1 and CDR2 (germline): SGHSA, FRNQAP. Trimming took 3 bases from V and 6 from J, leaving 9 bases between them. The CDR3 contains 13 residues. The CDR3 region is CASSFQGSAEQFF. The sequenced CDR3 bases are TGTGCAAGCAGCTTCCAGGGGAGTGCT.

By share, this clone ranks as medium-sized. Genes and germline are mouse. CDR3: CASSDRGGTSQNTLYF. CDR3 bases read: TGTGCCAGCAGTGATCGTGGGGGGACTAGTCAAAAC. The chain uses TRBV13-3 and TRBJ2-4; TRBD2 matches 7 bases. The read terminates 4 residues before the CDR3 end, so the remaining end is supplied by the germline J gene. The V gene end was trimmed by 1 base and the J gene end by 0 bases; junction bases not matched to a gene: 5. Germline CDR1 NNHDY, CDR2 SYVADS. The CDR3 spans 16 residues.

In the case of this clone: The listed genes are named as in mouse. Incomplete CDR3 DNA: TGTGCCAGCCGGGACAGACTTAACGAA. Its translation is CASRDRLNE. The complete CDR3 sequence is CASRDRLNERLFF. The J gene is TRBJ1-4, the V gene TRBV14, with 7 bases aligning to TRBD1. The CDR3 end is not reached by the read, which stops 4 residues before it; the germline J gene fills it in. V shed 7 bases, J shed 5 bases, and the junction held 5 bases outside the gene matches. This CDR3 spans 13 amino acids. CDR1 SGHDT and CDR2 FRDEAV come from the germline V gene.

In regard to this clone: Mouse gene names apply. The CDR3 goes on 4 residues after the read ends, and that part is filled in from the germline J gene. The V call is TRBV1, the J call TRBJ1-2; 9 positions agree with TRBD1. The CDR3 length is 14 residues. J gave up 1 base and V 5 bases, and 2 bases lay outside the gene matches. CDR1 and CDR2 from the germline V gene are NSQYPW and LRSPGD (reference sequence). CDR3 sequence: CTCSPGQGNSDYTF. CDR3 DNA (partial): TGCACCTGCAGTCCGGGACAGGGAAACTCC.

About this clone itself: Gene names follow the mouse nomenclature. The CDR3 end falls 4 residues outside the read, so it is completed with the germline J gene. The rearrangement joins TRBV31 to TRBJ2-1; 13 nucleotides agree with TRBD2. The V and J ends lost 0 bases and 2 bases, in that order; junction bases with no gene match: 4. Per the germline V gene, CDR1 is GKSSPN and CDR2 is SITVG. CDR3 length equals 17 residues. Partial CDR3 DNA: TGTGCCTGGAGTCTAGGGACTGGGGGGGGCTACTATGCT. Its protein product is CAWSLGTGGGYYA. The full CDR3 protein is CAWSLGTGGGYYAEQFF.

This clone was observed a handful of times. The database protein in TCRdb disagrees with the DNA translation at residue 13; the sequence shown here was translated from the DNA. The genes and germline here are from mouse. The read finishes 3 residues shy of the CDR3 end, and the germline J gene is used to complete it. V and J are TRBV13-1 and TRBJ1-6; 9 positions agree with TRBD1. TRBJ1-6 is sorted into the ORF group, with uncertain function. Germline V CDR1 and CDR2: NSHNY, SYGAGN. The ends lost 5 bases at V and 0 bases at J; junction bases unmatched: 3. This CDR3 is built from 16 residues. The CDR3 spells CASRDRGNSYNSPLYF. CDR3 bases read: TGTGCCAGCAGGGACAGGGGTAATTCCTATAATTCGCCC.

As to this clone: Mouse names are used for the genes. The DNA read from the CDR3 is TGTGCCAGCAGTCCGGGACAGGACTCCTAT. Amino acid sequence: CASSPGQDSY. The full CDR3 reads CASSPGQDSYEQYF. The chain uses TRBV13-3 and TRBJ2-7, with TRBD1 matching over 8 bases. The CDR3 end falls 4 residues outside the read, so it is completed with the germline J gene. The CDR3 length is 14 residues. Germline V lookup: CDR1 NNHDY, CDR2 SYVADS. Trimming removed 4 bases from V and 0 bases from J; junction bases left unmatched: 3.

This clone was observed a few times. Gene names are the mouse ones. The read is 4 residues too short to cover the CDR3 end, so that end is filled in from the germline J gene. The chain links TRBV13-1 to TRBJ2-1, with 7 positions matching TRBD1. The CDR3 loop spans 14 amino acids. After removal of 3 bases from V and 2 bases from J, the junction contained 2 bases not matched to a gene. Looked up from germline, CDR1 is NSHNY and CDR2 is SYGAGN. The CDR3 loop reads CASSAGTDYAEQFF. The CDR3 bases that were read are TGTGCCAGCAGTGCCGGGACAGACTATGCT.

Only a few counts were recorded for this clone. Here the gene names and germline are mouse. The sequence runs out 4 residues before the end of the CDR3; the remainder is reconstructed from the germline J gene. This chain links TRBV19 with TRBJ2-3; D might be TRBD1 (5 bases). The CDR3 is 16 amino acids. Deletions cut 2 bases from V and 1 base from J, with 14 bases between. CDR1 is FNHDT, CDR2 SITEND, per germline (reference sequence). CDR3 amino acids: CASSIPGSGGAETLYF. The sequenced CDR3 bases are TGTGCCAGCAGTATCCCAGGGTCCGGGGGTGCAGAA.

Turning to this clone: Each gene name is a mouse one. The CDR3 here is CASSMRGHSSYEQYF. The covered CDR3 bases are TGTGCCAGCAGTATGAGGGGACATAGCTCCTAT. The chain carries TRBV19 and TRBJ2-7; D is perhaps TRBD1 (6 bases). Sequencing ends 4 residues short of the CDR3 end; the germline J gene provides the rest. Germline V gene data show CDR1 as FNHDT and CDR2 as SITEND (reference sequence). V gave up 2 bases and J gave up 0 bases, with 12 bases separating them. The CDR3 sequence is 15 residues long.

Concerning this clone: Gene names are the mouse ones. The missing CDR3 end, 4 residues past where the read stops, is filled in from the germline J gene. The genes are TRBV13-3 and TRBJ2-3; 9 nucleotides match TRBD2. J was trimmed by 3 bases and V by 4 bases; bases with no gene match: 3. Germline-derived CDR1 and CDR2 are NNHDY and SYVADS. The CDR3 is 14 residues long. This CDR3 reads CASSPGTGAETLYF. CDR3 DNA, as far as it was read: TGTGCCAGCAGTCCCGGGACTGGGGCAGAA.

This clone occurred a few times. The germline and genes are mouse ones. The read ends 4 residues shy of where the CDR3 ends; the end is completed using the germline J gene. V is TRBV13-1 and J is TRBJ1-1, with 7 positions matching TRBD1. With 0 bases clipped from V and 0 bases from J, the junction kept 2 bases outside the gene matches. The CDR3 covers 15 residues. The germline V gene has CDR1 NSHNY and CDR2 SYGAGN. Here the CDR3 reads CASSDAQGANTEVFF. Partial CDR3 DNA: TGTGCCAGCAGTGATGCTCAGGGGGCAAACACA.